This T cell receptor beta chain was captured by sequencing in a study of CD8 T cells in ankylosing spondylitis. Each CDR3 protein is one row after TCRdb ran MiXCR on the 5' RACE reads. The repertoire holds more than 30,000 distinct CDR3 sequences, with under 15% as singletons. Germline lookup yields CDR1 DFQATT and CDR2 SNEGSKA (reference sequence). The V end lost 3 bases, the J end lost 5 bases, and 14 bases lay between the germline ends. The CDR3 has 13 residues. This clonotype was counted a few times. Material for sequencing was synovial fluid, either unsorted or a sorted T cell fraction (not recorded which). The rearrangement links TRBV20-1 to TRBJ2-7; tentative D call: TRBD1 (6 bases). The TCR originated in a male donor with ankylosing spondylitis. The CDR3 DNA follows: TGCAGTGCTAGGACCCCCACAGGGAACGAGCAGTACTTC. This codes for CSARTPTGNEQYF.